This T cell receptor beta chain derives from a study of OX40 agonist ivuxolimab in advanced cancers. Trimming removed 5 bases from V and 0 bases from J, with 16 bases in between. CDR1 and CDR2 (germline): SEHNR, FQNEAQ (reference sequence). The CDR3 runs 16 residues. Using immunoSEQ multiplex PCR, the repertoire was profiled, and TCRdb retains in-frame clones only, with some absent. The sample has about 64,000 clones, around 93% seen once. Source: CD4+ or CD8+ T cells sorted from blood, taken in a trial of the OX40 agonist ivuxolimab. This receptor was taken from an adult with an advanced solid tumor such as melanoma, head and neck, liver or kidney cancer. The chain employs TRBV7-9 and TRBJ1-2; possibly TRBD1 for D (5 bases). As DNA, the CDR3 is TGTGCCAGCAGCCATGATCCGGGGCGAACTAACTATGGCTACACCTTC. Its translation: CASSHDPGRTNYGYTF.